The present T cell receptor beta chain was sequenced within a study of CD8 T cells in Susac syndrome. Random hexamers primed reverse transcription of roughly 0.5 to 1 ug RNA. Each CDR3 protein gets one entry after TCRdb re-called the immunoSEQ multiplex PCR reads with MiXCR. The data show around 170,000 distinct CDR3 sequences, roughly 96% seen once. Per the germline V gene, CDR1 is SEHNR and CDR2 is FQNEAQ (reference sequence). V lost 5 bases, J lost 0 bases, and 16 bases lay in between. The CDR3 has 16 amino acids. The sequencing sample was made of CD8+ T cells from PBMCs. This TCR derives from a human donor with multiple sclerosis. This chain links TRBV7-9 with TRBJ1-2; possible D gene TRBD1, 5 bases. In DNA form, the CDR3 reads TGTGCCAGCAGCAGAATGGGCAGGGAGCCTAACTATGGCTACACCTTC. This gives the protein CASSRMGREPNYGYTF.